This T cell receptor (beta chain) was sequenced in a study of cytomegalovirus exposure and HLA in healthy donors. Background on the study: Of all 370 or so donors who were genotyped, 70% to 85% belonged to the Caucasian-associated ancestry cluster.

PCR primers comprised 60 Vbeta and 13 Jbeta primers. Some clones are missing from TCRdb's copy, which holds only in-frame ones; the method was immunoSEQ multiplex PCR. Of 130,000 or so clones in the sample, about two thirds were seen once. This clone has ten or more counts. Its matching antigen is unknown. Study-wide results and caveats: Roughly uniform depth of sequencing across donors was assumed in presence/absence analyses. Altogether, 150 to 200 TCR beta chains were recorded as cytomegalovirus-associated.

V was shortened by 2 bases and J by 5 bases, with 21 bases between the two germline ends. This CDR3 region has 17 residues. CDR1 is ENHRY, CDR2 SYGVKD, per germline. This receptor was identified in a woman aged 40 to 55 in good health and CMV-seronegative. This chain uses TRBV10-3 with TRBJ1-1, with D possibly matching TRBD1 (5 bases). Material: PBMCs. Here the CDR3 reads CAISEPVDGGKGTEAFF. The CDR3 nucleotides read TGTGCCATCAGTGAGCCCGTAGACGGAGGGAAGGGGACTGAAGCTTTCTTT.